The 31 T cell receptor beta chains below come from one sample, sequenced in a study of monozygotic twins with cystic fibrosis. TCRdb keeps only in-frame clones here, not all; method: immunoSEQ multiplex PCR. The table records around 29,000 clones, about 82% of them present only once. Sequencing input: blood. The receptors here all came from a girl aged 2 to 9 with cystic fibrosis.

The genes are TRBV5-8 and TRBJ2-3, with D possibly being TRBD1 or TRBD2 (5 bases each). This CDR3 has 16 amino acids. V lost 2 bases, J lost 4 bases, and 17 bases lay in between. CDR1 SGHTS and CDR2 YDEGEE come from the germline V gene. The CDR3 bases are TGTGCCAGCAGCTTTGGTCTTGGGGGAGCAGCAGATACGCAGTATTTT. Residues: CASSFGLGGAADTQYF.

The chain has TRBV27 and TRBJ2-7, with a weak D call TRBD2 (5 bases). CDR1 is MNHEY and CDR2 is SMNVEV in the germline V gene (reference sequence). Trimming removed 4 bases from V and 4 bases from J, with 17 bases in between. This CDR3 spans 15 amino acids. CDR3 amino acids: CASSSRSPGEYEQYF. In DNA form, the CDR3 reads TGTGCCAGCAGTTCCCGGTCTCCTGGGGAGTACGAGCAGTACTTC.

The chain combines TRBV5-1 with TRBJ2-1; D not certain. Germline V gene data show CDR1 as SGHRS and CDR2 as YFSETQ. The CDR3 has 15 residues. Trimming took 2 bases from V and 8 from J, leaving 17 bases between them. The DNA of the CDR3 is TGCGCCAGCAGCTTACGTATCGGCCCCGGGCATGAGCAGTTCTTC. Its translation: CASSLRIGPGHEQFF.

The V and J genes are TRBV18 and TRBJ1-1, with D unclear. This CDR3 is 13 amino acids long. The V end was cut by 4 bases, the J end by 0 bases, with 6 bases between. Germline values: CDR1 KGHSH, CDR2 LQKENI. CDR3 protein: CASSQGLNTEAFF. CDR3 DNA: TGTGCCAGCTCACAGGGTCTGAACACTGAAGCTTTCTTT.

The rearrangement links TRBV7-9 to TRBJ2-3; D is ambiguous. CDR3 length equals 14 residues. V lost 3 bases to trimming and J lost 2 bases, with 9 bases between them. Germline CDR1 reads SEHNR; CDR2 reads FQNEAQ (reference sequence). CDR3 in amino acids: CASSFGTYTDTQYF. CDR3 nucleotide sequence: TGTGCCAGCAGCTTTGGCACTTACACAGATACGCAGTATTTT.

The chain couples TRBV9 to TRBJ2-1; D is undetermined. V was shortened by 2 bases and J by 8 bases, with 8 bases between the two germline ends. CDR3 length: 12 residues. Per germline, CDR1 SGDLS and CDR2 YYNGEE. The CDR3 region is CASSVNWDEQFF. CDR3 coding DNA: TGTGCCAGCAGCGTTAACTGGGATGAGCAGTTCTTC.

V and J are TRBV6-5 and TRBJ2-1; D is uncertain. V was pared by 6 bases and J by 0 bases, with 12 bases between. Germline lookup yields CDR1 MNHEY and CDR2 SVGAGI. The CDR3 is 15 amino acids. The CDR3 nucleotides read TGTGCCAGCAGCCTCTTCCGAGGCTCCTACAATGAGCAGTTCTTC. This translates into CASSLFRGSYNEQFF.

This clone was counted between two and nine times. This specimen includes other DNA sequences encoding the same CDR3. This rearrangement joins TRBV19 to TRBJ1-1, with a possible D match to TRBD1 (6 bases). Germline V gene data show CDR1 as LNHDA and CDR2 as SQIVND (reference sequence). CDR3 size: 14 residues. The V gene lost 3 bases and the J gene lost 4 bases, with 12 bases spanning the gap. CDR3 nucleotides: TGTGCCAGTAGTATTGGGCAGGGGACCACTGAAGCTTTCTTT. It yields the protein CASSIGQGTTEAFF.

V and J are TRBV25-1 and TRBJ2-7, with TRBD2 matching over 13 bases. Germline CDR1 is MGHDK and CDR2 is SYGVNS. V shed 0 bases and J 6 bases; nucleotides not matched to a gene: 5. CDR3 length: 16 residues. The DNA for the CDR3 is TGTGCCAGCAGTGAATATTTGACTAGCGGGAGGCTCGAGCAGTACTTC. Translation gives CASSEYLTSGRLEQYF.

The CDR3 sequence is CAWSRDRGGRNNSPLHF. The CDR3 DNA reads as TGTGCCTGGAGCCGTGACAGGGGAGGTCGGAATAATTCACCCCTCCACTTT. The J gene is TRBJ1-6, the V gene TRBV30, with 8 nucleotides matching TRBD1. This CDR3 contains 17 residues. With V trimmed by 3 bases and J by 5 bases, 12 bases remained unmatched. CDR1 and CDR2 (germline): GTSNPN, SVGIG (reference sequence).

The rearrangement links TRBV5-1 to TRBJ2-1, with 10 bases matching TRBD1. The CDR3 extends over 16 amino acids. V gave up 3 bases and J gave up 6 bases; unmatched junction bases: 9. Germline values: CDR1 SGHRS, CDR2 YFSETQ. The chain's CDR3 is CASSSGGGQGSNEQFF. The CDR3 DNA reads TGCGCCAGCAGCTCCGGTGGGGGACAGGGGAGCAATGAGCAGTTCTTC.

This chain joins TRBV19 and TRBJ2-7; no definite D call. V was shortened by 2 bases and J by 0 bases, with 2 bases between the two germline ends. Per germline, CDR1 LNHDA and CDR2 SQIVND (reference sequence). There are 12 residues in the CDR3. This chain's CDR3 is CASSINSYEQYF. DNA for the CDR3: TGTGCCAGTAGTATAAACTCCTACGAGCAGTACTTC.

This clone was recorded once. The CDR3, as DNA: TGTGCCAGCAGCGCGTATCAGGTGTACCAAGAGACCCAGTACTTC. This translates into CASSAYQVYQETQYF. The chain joins TRBV7-7 to TRBJ2-5; no clear D. The CDR3 is 15 amino acids. The germline V and J ends were trimmed by 5 bases and 0 bases, with 13 bases remaining between them. CDR1 is SSHAT, CDR2 FNYEAQ, per germline (reference sequence).

The CDR3 here is CATSRVLGVGNQPQHF. CDR3 DNA: TGTGCCACCAGCAGAGTATTGGGGGTGGGCAATCAGCCCCAGCATTTT. The chain carries TRBV15 and TRBJ1-5; possible D gene TRBD1, 5 bases. Germline V CDR1 and CDR2: LNHNV, YYDKDF (reference sequence). The CDR3 length is 16 residues. Trimming cost V 1 base and J 2 bases, with 12 bases left between them.

This clone was picked up a small number of times. The J gene is TRBJ2-7, the V gene TRBV2; D might be TRBD1 (6 bases). V was pared by 6 bases and J by 6 bases, with 15 bases between. CDR3 length: 13 residues. Looked up from germline, CDR1 is SNHLY and CDR2 is FYNNEI. The chain's CDR3 is CASSRTASGEQYF. The CDR3 DNA reads as TGTGCCAGCAGCAGGACAGCTTCGGGCGAGCAGTACTTC.

The rearrangement links TRBV25-1 to TRBJ2-3; D unresolved. Trimming stripped 2 bases from V and 0 bases from J, with 15 bases between. This CDR3 has 17 amino acids. Germline assignment: CDR1 MGHDK and CDR2 SYGVNS. CDR3 protein: CASSEQSSPSSTDTQYF. Written as DNA, the CDR3 is TGTGCCAGCAGTGAACAGAGTAGCCCCTCTAGCACAGATACGCAGTATTTT.

The chain employs TRBV19 and TRBJ1-1; D is perhaps TRBD1 (6 bases). V was shortened by 7 bases and J by 4 bases, with 16 bases between the two germline ends. The germline CDR1 and CDR2 sequences are LNHDA and SQIVND (reference sequence). This CDR3 contains 14 residues. This chain's CDR3 is CASIRRGGGTEAFF. CDR3 nucleotides: TGTGCCAGTATTCGTAGAGGAGGGGGCACTGAAGCTTTCTTT.

The gene calls are TRBV6-6 and TRBJ2-1; possibly TRBD1 or TRBD2 for D (5 bases each). The CDR3 contains 15 residues. Germline assignment: CDR1 MNHNY and CDR2 SVGAGI (reference sequence). Trimming removed 2 bases at V and 2 bases at J, with 10 bases between. Here the CDR3 reads CASSYGLGAYNEQFF. In DNA, the CDR3 is TGTGCCAGCAGTTACGGACTGGGGGCCTACAATGAGCAGTTCTTC.

The genes are TRBV7-9 and TRBJ2-7; D is unresolved. The CDR3 spans 12 residues. Per germline, CDR1 SEHNR and CDR2 FQNEAQ (reference sequence). V lost 3 bases, J lost 1 base, and 4 bases lay in between. The CDR3 reads CASSLGSYEQYF. The CDR3 bases are TGTGCCAGCAGCTTGGGATCCTACGAGCAGTACTTC.

The chain joins TRBV10-3 to TRBJ1-1; TRBD1 might be the D (6 bases). CDR3 length: 20 amino acids. CDR1 is ENHRY and CDR2 is SYGVKD in the germline V gene. Deletions cut 5 bases from V and 3 bases from J, with 31 bases between. The CDR3 protein is CAISSLGQAQGAGGHTEAFF. In DNA form, the CDR3 reads TGTGCCATCAGTTCCTTAGGGCAGGCACAGGGTGCGGGGGGCCACACTGAAGCTTTCTTT.

The chain combines TRBV5-1 with TRBJ2-3; D is possibly TRBD2 (6 bases). This CDR3 has 13 residues. Trimming removed 3 bases from V and 4 bases from J, with 9 bases in between. The germline V gene has CDR1 SGHRS and CDR2 YFSETQ. CDR3 residues: CASSSGGADTQYF. The CDR3 region has the DNA TGCGCCAGCAGCTCCGGGGGAGCAGATACGCAGTATTTT.

The V call is TRBV6-1, the J call TRBJ1-2; D call uncertain. V lost 1 base and J lost 4, with 19 bases in between. CDR3 length: 17 residues. CDR1 is MNHNS and CDR2 is SASEGT in the germline V gene. For the CDR3, the DNA is TGTGCCAGCAGTGAAGGGAGTTGGCATCCCGGAACCTATGGCTACACCTTC. Encoded protein: CASSEGSWHPGTYGYTF.

The CDR3 spells CASSMGQGVQPQHF. The CDR3 DNA sequence: TGTGCCAGTAGTATGGGGCAGGGGGTTCAGCCCCAGCATTTT. V and J are TRBV19 and TRBJ1-5; 7 bases agree with TRBD1. Germline CDR1 reads LNHDA; CDR2 reads SQIVND (reference sequence). The CDR3 has 14 residues. Germline trimming cut 3 bases from V and 6 bases from J; bases unmatched to any gene: 5. Filled out from reference TRBV19 and TRBJ1-5, the complete variable domain reads DGGITQSPKYLFRKEGQNVTLSCEQNLNHDAMYWYRQDPGQGLRLIYYSQIVNDFQKGDIAEGYSVSREKKESFPLTVTSAQKNPTAFYLCASSMGQGVQPQHFGDGTRLSIL.

V and J are TRBV28 and TRBJ1-5, with 10 bases that match TRBD1. The length of the CDR3 is 14 residues. J gave up 7 bases and V 5 bases, and 5 bases lay outside the gene matches. Germline V gives CDR1 MDHEN, CDR2 SYDVKM. The CDR3 reads CASSLTGGGQPQHF. The DNA for the CDR3 is TGTGCCAGCAGTCTGACAGGGGGCGGACAGCCCCAGCATTTT.

This chain links TRBV10-1 with TRBJ2-1; no clear D. The CDR3 extends over 13 amino acids. Trimming took off 5 bases at V and 5 bases at J, with 10 bases between the two ends. In germline, CDR1 is WNHNN, CDR2 SYGVQD (reference sequence). The DNA of the CDR3 is TGCGCCAGCAGTTTCGGAGCTAACAATGAGCAGTTCTTC. It translates to CASSFGANNEQFF.

The rearrangement joins TRBV2 to TRBJ2-7; D may be TRBD1 (6 bases). Germline CDR1 reads SNHLY; CDR2 reads FYNNEI. This CDR3 is 15 amino acids long. The V gene lost 3 bases and the J gene lost 6 bases, with 18 bases spanning the gap. CDR3: CASSDLGRGDAEQYF. The CDR3 nucleotides read TGTGCCAGCAGTGATTTGGGCAGGGGAGATGCCGAGCAGTACTTC.

The gene calls are TRBV30 and TRBJ1-3; D is uncertain. V lost 4 bases and J lost 10, with 23 bases in between. The germline CDR1 and CDR2 sequences are GTSNPN and SVGIG (reference sequence). CDR3 length: 15 amino acids. The DNA of the CDR3 is TGTGCCTGGACGCGGGGAGGGAGTCCACCGGGGACCATATATTTT. Translating gives CAWTRGGSPPGTIYF.

This clone appeared a few times. The J gene is TRBJ2-7, the V gene TRBV9; D gene unclear. This CDR3 has 14 residues. CDR1 SGDLS and CDR2 YYNGEE come from the germline V gene. Trimming removed 0 bases at V and 3 bases at J, with 10 bases between. This CDR3 reads CASSVGQAGYEQYF. DNA of the CDR3: TGTGCCAGCAGCGTAGGTCAGGCTGGCTACGAGCAGTACTTC.

This chain links TRBV30 with TRBJ1-2, with 7 bases fitting TRBD1. The junction had 5 bases not matched to a gene; V was cut back by 3 bases and J by 4 bases. The CDR3 consists of 13 residues. CDR1 and CDR2 (germline): GTSNPN, SVGIG (reference sequence). CDR3: CAWRPDRAYGYTF. The CDR3 nucleotides read TGTGCCTGGAGACCTGACAGGGCCTATGGCTACACCTTC.

The V and J genes are TRBV2 and TRBJ2-2; D might be TRBD2 (5 bases). The V end was cut by 4 bases, the J end by 7 bases, with 10 bases between. This CDR3 is 13 amino acids long. In germline, CDR1 is SNHLY, CDR2 FYNNEI. The CDR3 DNA is TGTGCCAGCAGTGGTCTAGCCGGCGGGGAGCTGTTTTTT. Protein sequence: CASSGLAGGELFF.

The J gene is TRBJ1-1, the V gene TRBV6-1; D remains ambiguous. The CDR3 covers 13 residues. V lost 0 bases and J lost 7, with 9 bases in between. Germline CDR1 MNHNS, CDR2 SASEGT. The CDR3 reads CASSEARNFEAFF. In DNA form, the CDR3 reads TGTGCCAGCAGTGAAGCTAGGAACTTTGAAGCTTTCTTT.